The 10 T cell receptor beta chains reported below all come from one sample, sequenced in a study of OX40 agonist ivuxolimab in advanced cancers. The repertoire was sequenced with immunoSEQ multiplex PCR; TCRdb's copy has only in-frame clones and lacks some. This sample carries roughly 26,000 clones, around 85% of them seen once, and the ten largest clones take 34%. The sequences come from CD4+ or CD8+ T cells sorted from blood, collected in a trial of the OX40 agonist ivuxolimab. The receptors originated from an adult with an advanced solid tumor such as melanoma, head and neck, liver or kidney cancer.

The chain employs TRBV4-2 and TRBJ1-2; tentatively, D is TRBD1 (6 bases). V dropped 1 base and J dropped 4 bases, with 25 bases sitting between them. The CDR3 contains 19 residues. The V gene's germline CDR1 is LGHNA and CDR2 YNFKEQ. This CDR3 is CASSQAQDSLSLATYGYTF. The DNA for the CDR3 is TGTGCCAGCAGCCAAGCCCAGGACAGCTTGAGCCTTGCAACCTATGGCTACACCTTC.

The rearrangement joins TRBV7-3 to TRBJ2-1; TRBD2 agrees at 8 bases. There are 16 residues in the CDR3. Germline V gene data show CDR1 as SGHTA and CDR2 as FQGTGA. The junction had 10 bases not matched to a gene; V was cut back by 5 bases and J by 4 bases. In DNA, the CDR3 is TGTGCCAGCAGCCCCCTGGCGGGAGGAGTATACAATGAGCAGTTCTTC. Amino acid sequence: CASSPLAGGVYNEQFF.

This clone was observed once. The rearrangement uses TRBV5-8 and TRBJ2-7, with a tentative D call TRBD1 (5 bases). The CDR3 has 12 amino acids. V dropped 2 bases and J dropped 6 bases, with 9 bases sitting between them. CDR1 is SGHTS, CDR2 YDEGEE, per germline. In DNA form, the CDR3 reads TGTGCCAGCAGCTTTCAGGGCGCCGAGCAGTACTTC. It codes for CASSFQGAEQYF.

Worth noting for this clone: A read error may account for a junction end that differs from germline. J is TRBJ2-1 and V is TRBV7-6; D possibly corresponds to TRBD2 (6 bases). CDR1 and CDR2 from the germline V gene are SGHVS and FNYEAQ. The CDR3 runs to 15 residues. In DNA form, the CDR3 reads TGTGCCGGCAGCCGAGACGGGAGCTCCTACAATGAGCAGTTCTTC. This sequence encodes CAGSRDGSSYNEQFF.

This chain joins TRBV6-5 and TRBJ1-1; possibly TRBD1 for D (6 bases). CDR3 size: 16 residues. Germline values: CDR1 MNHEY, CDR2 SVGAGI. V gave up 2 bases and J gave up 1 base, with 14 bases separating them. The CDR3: CASSYQGHGRNTEAFF. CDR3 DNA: TGTGCCAGCAGTTACCAGGGGCACGGACGGAACACTGAAGCTTTCTTT.

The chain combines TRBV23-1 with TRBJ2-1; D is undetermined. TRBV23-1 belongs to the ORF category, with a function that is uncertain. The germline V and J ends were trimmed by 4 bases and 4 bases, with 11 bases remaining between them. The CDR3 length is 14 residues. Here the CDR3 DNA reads TGCGCCAGCAGTCGGTGGACGGATTACAATGAGCAGTTCTTC. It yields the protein CASSRWTDYNEQFF.

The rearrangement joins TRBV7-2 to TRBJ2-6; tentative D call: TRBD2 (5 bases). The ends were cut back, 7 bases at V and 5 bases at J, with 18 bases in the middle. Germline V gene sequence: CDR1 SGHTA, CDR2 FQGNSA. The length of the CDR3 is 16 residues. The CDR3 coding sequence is TGTGCCAGCAACCGAGAGGGCCAGACCTGGGCCAACGTCCTGACTTTC. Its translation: CASNREGQTWANVLTF.

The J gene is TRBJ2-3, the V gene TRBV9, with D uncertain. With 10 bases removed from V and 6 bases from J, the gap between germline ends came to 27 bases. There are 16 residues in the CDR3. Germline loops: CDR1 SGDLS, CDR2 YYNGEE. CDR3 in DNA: TGTGCCGGGCAATCCCCGGAGATCCAAGCATCGGATACGCAGTATTTT. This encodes CAGQSPEIQASDTQYF.

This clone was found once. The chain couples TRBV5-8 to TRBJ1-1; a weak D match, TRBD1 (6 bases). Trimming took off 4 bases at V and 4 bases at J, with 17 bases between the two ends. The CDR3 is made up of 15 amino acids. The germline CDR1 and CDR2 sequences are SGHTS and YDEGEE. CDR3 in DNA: TGTGCCAGCAGCCAAGAAGGGGGGGCTGTCACTGAAGCTTTCTTT. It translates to CASSQEGGAVTEAFF. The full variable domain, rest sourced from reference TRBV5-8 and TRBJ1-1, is EAGVTQSPTHLIKTRGQQATLRCSPISGHTSVYWYQQALGLGLQFLLWYDEGEERNRGNFPPRFSGRQFPNYSSELNVNALELEDSALYLCASSQEGGAVTEAFFGQGTRLTVV.

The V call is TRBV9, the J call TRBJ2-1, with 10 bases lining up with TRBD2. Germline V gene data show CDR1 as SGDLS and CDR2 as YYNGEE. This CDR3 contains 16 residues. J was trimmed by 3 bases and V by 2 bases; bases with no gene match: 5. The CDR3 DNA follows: TGTGCCAGCAGCGTGGCTAGCGGGAGCGGCTACAATGAGCAGTTCTTC. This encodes CASSVASGSGYNEQFF.